This T cell receptor beta chain was obtained from a study of T cells in Graves' hyperthyroidism and ophthalmopathy. This clonotype was seen ten or more times. Amplified TCR beta CDR3 regions derived from RNA transcripts. HTBI primers drove first-round RT-PCR of the TCR CDR3. TCRdb re-analysed the multiplex PCR reads in MiXCR, keeping a single row per CDR3 protein. The sample has a few hundred thousand distinct CDR3 sequences, 13% to 15% seen once. Germline V gene sequence: CDR1 SNHLY, CDR2 FYNNEI. The CDR3 is 14 residues long. V shed 6 bases and J 8 bases; nucleotides not matched to a gene: 8. Those patients with uncontrolled infection, other autoimmune disease, pregnancy or lactation were excluded. Approximately 9.3 ml of fresh peripheral blood supplied the PBMCs.

J is TRBJ2-4 and V is TRBV2; TRBD1 matches at 9 bases. The source of this sequence is a middle-aged woman with Graves' hyperthyroidism. The sequencing sample was made of blood. Here the CDR3 DNA reads TGTGCCAGCAGCCCTAGGGACAGGGAGGACATTCAGTACTTC. Amino acids: CASSPRDREDIQYF. Together with reference TRBV2 and TRBJ2-4, the CDR3 gives the full variable domain: EPEVTQTPSHQVTQMGQEVILRCVPISNHLYFYWYRQILGQKVEFLVSFYNNEISEKSEIFDDQFSVERPDGSNFTLKIRSTKLEDSAMYFCASSPRDREDIQYFGAGTRLSVL.